This T cell receptor (beta chain) was sequenced in a study of OX40 agonist ivuxolimab in advanced cancers. With regard to the full study: The costimulatory receptor OX40 (CD134) was targeted by ivuxolimab, a fully human IgG2 agonistic monoclonal antibody. Intravenous ivuxolimab was administered to patients every 2 weeks at six dose levels: 0.01, 0.1, 0.3, 1.5, 3 and 10 mg/kg. Of the 50 to 55 dose-escalation patients, hepatocellular carcinoma was present in roughly 19, melanoma in approximately 15, renal cell carcinoma in 9 and head and neck cancer in 9. The dose-escalation cohort was 82.7% male with a mean age of about 58 years, ranging from roughly 23 to 90. Patients were allowed to have had prior anti-PD-1, anti-PD-L1 or anti-CTLA-4 therapy, and roughly 40% of the dose-escalation patients had previously received checkpoint inhibitors. Three dose-escalation patients achieved partial responses, one with hepatocellular carcinoma and two with cutaneous melanoma. The purpose of peripheral TCRbeta sequencing was to test whether ivuxolimab changed TCR sequence diversity and led to clonal T-cell expansion. The monotherapy dose-escalation portion (N of about 52 patients) of the phase I ivuxolimab trial is reported in the paper.

Results the study describes overall, beyond this receptor: At doses from 0.1 to 3.0 mg/kg, clonal expansion was seen in both CD4+ and CD8+ blood T cells between baseline and week 6. Low levels of normalized T-cell clonal expansion were also shown by some nonresponding patients. On average, CD8+ T cells showed more expanded clones than CD4+ T cells after ivuxolimab. Partial responders in the 0.1-3.0 mg/kg groups had among the lowest normalized peripheral clonal expansion, especially among CD8+ T cells. The antigen specificity of the peripheral T cells that underwent clonal expansion was not determined.

The trial excluded patients who had a history of autoimmune disease or were on systemic immunosuppression. In every dose cohort, peripheral blood was drawn for TCR sequencing at baseline, cycle 4 day 1, and cycle 7 day 1. The samples were drawn from a first-in-human, open-label, multicenter phase I dose-escalation trial of ivuxolimab. Adults with locally advanced or metastatic head and neck squamous cell, hepatocellular, melanoma or renal cell carcinoma were enrolled in the trial. Before TCR sequencing, CD4+ T cells and CD8+ T cells were sorted from peripheral blood as separate populations. With respect to this clone: The specificity of this receptor is unknown. No much larger clonotype is one base removed from it; base qualities were not supplied.

The germline V gene encodes CDR1 SGHNT and CDR2 YYREEE (reference sequence). Including cysteine and phenylalanine, the CDR3 has 14 amino acids. This entry keeps only the CDR3 DNA: 42 bases, framed from base 1. V is shortened by 4 bases, J by 2 bases, and the region joining them spans 10 bases. Genomic DNA was isolated from the sorted cells so that the TCRbeta CDR3 region could be sequenced. The immunoSEQ Assay was used to sequence the TCRbeta CDR3 regions. This immuneACCESS table, as held by TCRdb, lists in-frame sequences with V and J called but not all clones. Of the missing ones, under half trace to an unresolved V gene in checked studies; the others have no known cause. The sample has 45,000 to 65,000 clones on record, more than 80% of them singletons. The ten largest make up roughly 0.69% of the sample.

This clonotype originated in an adult with an advanced solid tumor such as melanoma, head and neck, liver or kidney cancer. The chain links TRBV5-4 with TRBJ2-1; TRBD1 is a possible D gene, resting on 5 matching bases. This material consisted of CD4+ or CD8+ T cells sorted from blood, taken in a trial of the OX40 agonist ivuxolimab. CDR3 region: CASSPTRAYNEQFF. The DNA sequence follows: TGTGCCAGCAGCCCTACCAGGGCCTACAATGAGCAGTTCTTC.